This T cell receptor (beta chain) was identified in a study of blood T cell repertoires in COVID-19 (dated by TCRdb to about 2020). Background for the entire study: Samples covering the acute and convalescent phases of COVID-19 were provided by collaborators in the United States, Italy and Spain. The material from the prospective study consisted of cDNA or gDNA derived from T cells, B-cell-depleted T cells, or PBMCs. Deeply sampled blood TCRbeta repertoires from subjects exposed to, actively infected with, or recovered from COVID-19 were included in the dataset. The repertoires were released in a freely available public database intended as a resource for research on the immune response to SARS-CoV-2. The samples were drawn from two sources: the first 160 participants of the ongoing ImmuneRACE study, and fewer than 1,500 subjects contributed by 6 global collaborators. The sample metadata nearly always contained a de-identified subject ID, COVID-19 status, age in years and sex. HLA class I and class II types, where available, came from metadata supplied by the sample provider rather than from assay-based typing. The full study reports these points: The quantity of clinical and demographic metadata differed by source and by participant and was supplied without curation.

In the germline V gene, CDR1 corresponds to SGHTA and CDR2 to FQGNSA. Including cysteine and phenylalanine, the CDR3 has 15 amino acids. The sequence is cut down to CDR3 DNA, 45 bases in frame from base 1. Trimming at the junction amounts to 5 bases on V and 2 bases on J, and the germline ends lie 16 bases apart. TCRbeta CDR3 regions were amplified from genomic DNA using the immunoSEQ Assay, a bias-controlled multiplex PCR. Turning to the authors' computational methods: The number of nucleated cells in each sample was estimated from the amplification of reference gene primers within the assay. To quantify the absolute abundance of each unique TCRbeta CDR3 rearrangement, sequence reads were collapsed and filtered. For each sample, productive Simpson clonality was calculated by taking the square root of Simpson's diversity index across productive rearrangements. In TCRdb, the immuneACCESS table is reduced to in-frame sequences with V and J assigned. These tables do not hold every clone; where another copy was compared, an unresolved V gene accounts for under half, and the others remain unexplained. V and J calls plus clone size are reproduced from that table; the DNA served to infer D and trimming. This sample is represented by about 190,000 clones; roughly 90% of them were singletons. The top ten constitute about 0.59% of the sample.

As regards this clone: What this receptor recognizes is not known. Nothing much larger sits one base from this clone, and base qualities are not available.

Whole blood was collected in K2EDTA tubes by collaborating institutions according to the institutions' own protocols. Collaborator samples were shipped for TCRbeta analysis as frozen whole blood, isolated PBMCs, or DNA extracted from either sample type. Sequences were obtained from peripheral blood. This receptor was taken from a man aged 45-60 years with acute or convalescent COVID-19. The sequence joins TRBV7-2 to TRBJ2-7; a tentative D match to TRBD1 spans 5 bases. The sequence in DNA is TGTGCCAGCAGCCGCCTTGGGGCGGATACCTACGAGCAGTACTTC. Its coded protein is CASSRLGADTYEQYF.